The T cell receptor (beta chain) described here comes from a study of shared clonotypes between healthy human individuals. Study context: Researchers drew samples from a couple of women and a few men aged 18 to 49. Overall study results and limits: Large sequencing depth failed to make sorted-subset sequencing complete, rarefaction showed.

As for this clone: Its target is unknown.

CD45RO negativity and positive selection for CCR7 defined naive CD8 cells, a population that excluded terminally differentiated effector memory CD45RA+ cells. Every contributor of samples was a Caucasian grown-up residing in Nashville, Tennessee. Evenly divided among several immunoSEQ plates was the genomic DNA of each subset. The table came from immunoSEQ multiplex PCR; TCRdb's copy has only in-frame clones and leaves some out. The sample yields roughly 770,000 clones, around 96% seen once. This CDR3 region has 17 residues. Germline V gene sequence: CDR1 MDHEN, CDR2 SYDVKM. With 2 bases removed from V and 0 bases from J, the gap between germline ends came to 17 bases.

The receptor was isolated from a man aged 25 to 40 in good health. The V call is TRBV28, the J call TRBJ2-7, with D perhaps matching TRBD2 (5 bases). What was sequenced was naive CD8+ T cells sorted from blood. The CDR3 DNA reads as TGTGCCAGCAGTTTACGTCGTACGGGGATGGGCTCCTACGAGCAGTACTTC. It codes for CASSLRRTGMGSYEQYF.